The present T cell receptor (beta chain) was sequenced within a study of CD8+ T cells in alopecia areata. Study observations and caveats: Whereas mice showed it more clearly, TCR sharing across patients was murkier, possibly because of HLA.

Following extraction, RNA underwent reverse transcription to cDNA, which served as the sequencing template. Profiled with immunoSEQ multiplex PCR; TCRdb holds only in-frame clones, not every one. The profile shows about 200,000 clones, roughly two fifths of them singletons. With V trimmed by 1 base and J by 6 bases, 1 base remained unmatched. This CDR3 is 12 amino acids long. From germline, CDR1 is GTSNPN and CDR2 SVGIG (reference sequence). Concerning this clone: Its specificity is unknown.

Treatment specified: oral pan-JAK inhibitor, 5-10 mg twice daily. Sequenced here: CD4+ T cells sorted from blood, sampled at roughly week 30, from a patient treated with tofacitinib. This rearrangement joins TRBV30 to TRBJ1-1, with TRBD1 identical over 8 bases. The source of this sequence is a human donor with alopecia areata. CDR3 bases: TGTGCCTGGAGTGCAGGGGGCCCTGAAGCTTTCTTT. Residues: CAWSAGGPEAFF.